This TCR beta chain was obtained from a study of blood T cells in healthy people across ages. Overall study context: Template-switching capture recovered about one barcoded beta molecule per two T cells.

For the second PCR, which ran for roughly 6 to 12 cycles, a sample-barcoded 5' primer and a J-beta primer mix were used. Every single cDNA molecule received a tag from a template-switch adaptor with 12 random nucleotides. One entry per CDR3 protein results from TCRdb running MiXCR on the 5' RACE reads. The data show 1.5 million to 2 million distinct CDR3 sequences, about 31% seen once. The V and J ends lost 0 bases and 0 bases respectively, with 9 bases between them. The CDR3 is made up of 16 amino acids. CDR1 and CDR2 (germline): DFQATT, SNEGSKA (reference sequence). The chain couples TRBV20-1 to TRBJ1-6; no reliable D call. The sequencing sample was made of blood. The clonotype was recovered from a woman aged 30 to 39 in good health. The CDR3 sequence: CSARDTSRSYNSPLHF. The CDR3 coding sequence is TGCAGTGCTAGAGATACGTCCCGCTCCTATAATTCACCCCTCCACTTT.